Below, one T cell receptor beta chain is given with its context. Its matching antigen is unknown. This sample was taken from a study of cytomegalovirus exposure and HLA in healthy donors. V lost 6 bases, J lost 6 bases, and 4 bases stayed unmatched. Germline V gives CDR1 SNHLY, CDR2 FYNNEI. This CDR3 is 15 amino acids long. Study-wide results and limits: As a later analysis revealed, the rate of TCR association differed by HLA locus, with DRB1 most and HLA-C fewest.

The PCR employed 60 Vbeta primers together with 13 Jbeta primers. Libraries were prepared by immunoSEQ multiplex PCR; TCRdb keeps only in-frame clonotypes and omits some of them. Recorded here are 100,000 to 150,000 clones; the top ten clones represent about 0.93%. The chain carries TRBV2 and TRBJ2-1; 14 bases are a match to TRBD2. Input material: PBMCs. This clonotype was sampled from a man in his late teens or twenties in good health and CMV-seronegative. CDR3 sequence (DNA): TGTGCCAGCAGGACCGGGACTAGCGGGGGCAATGAGCAGTTCTTC. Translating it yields CASRTGTSGGNEQFF.